This T cell receptor gamma chain was identified in a study of gamma-delta chains in newborns, infants, children. Overall study: Innate gammadelta T cells reportedly expand polyclonally right after birth, driven by microbial exposure, per the title.

Trimming took 5 bases from V and 7 from J; bases not matched to a gene: 8. Germline V gene sequence: CDR1 GITISATS, CDR2 ISYDGTV (reference sequence). The CDR3 length is 12 residues. With CATT, TCRdb re-called clones from the reads. Of around 1,200 gamma-chain clones in the sample, under 70% are singletons; the top ten hold 8.7%. The sequenced sample was blood. This clonotype was sampled from a child who was a newborn, infant or young child, either healthy, febrile or measles-vaccinated (not recorded which). The rearrangement uses TRGV9 and TRGJ1 or TRGJ2. The J gene, missing from TCRdb, was assigned here through DNA to germline matching. The CDR3 region is CALWAEGYKKLF. The DNA of the CDR3 is TGTGCCTTGTGGGCCGAGGGGTATAAGAAACTCTTT.